In this sample, the clone carrying this TCR beta chain turned up many times. The antigen remains undetermined. Per germline, CDR1 SGHAT and CDR2 FQNNGV. The V end was cut by 3 bases, the J end by 5 bases, with 15 bases between. The CDR3 totals 15 residues. TCRdb re-called the reads with MiXCR, one entry per CDR3 protein. Here the sample spans 200,000 to 300,000 distinct CDR3 sequences, about 12% being singletons. This sample was taken from a study of T cell repertoires in cytomegalovirus infection. Whole-study results and caveats: The ex vivo response showed dominance by HLA-C-restricted CMV-specific TCR beta clonotypes. Totalled public TCR beta family frequency picked out people who carried CMV plus the relevant HLA.

The rearrangement links TRBV11-2 to TRBJ2-3; a weak D match, TRBD2 (6 bases). Sequencing was carried out using PBMCs. The receptor's source is a human donor in good health (CMV status not recorded). Some clones in this sample may be carry-over from other donors' samples. For the CDR3, the DNA is TGTGCCAGCAGCTTCTCGTGGGTCGGGGGAGATACGCAGTATTTT. This translates into CASSFSWVGGDTQYF.